Each of the 12 T cell receptor beta chains below was sequenced from the same sample in a study of graft-versus-host responses after intestinal transplantation. The data were produced by immunoSEQ multiplex PCR, yet TCRdb's version contains in-frame clones alone and is incomplete. The data show 62,000 or so clones, with roughly 89% seen just once and approximately 1.5% held by the top ten. Specimen: PBMCs, collected 26 days after transplant. These receptors all stem from a human patient who received an intestinal transplant, so some T cells may come from the graft donor.

The chain recombines TRBV29-1 with TRBJ1-2; D unresolved. Germline lookup yields CDR1 SQVTM and CDR2 ANQGSEA. V lost 4 bases and J lost 4, with 19 bases in between. The CDR3 is made up of 15 amino acids. The CDR3 protein is CSVVDVGEKGYGYTF. CDR3 DNA: TGCAGCGTTGTGGACGTCGGGGAAAAGGGCTATGGCTACACCTTC.

V and J are TRBV4-1 and TRBJ1-5; a possible D gene is TRBD1 (6 bases). Trimming took off 4 bases at V and 7 bases at J, with 17 bases between the two ends. Germline loops: CDR1 MGHRA, CDR2 YSYEKL. There are 15 residues in the CDR3. The CDR3 nucleotides read TGCGCCAGCAGCCCATTGCCAGGGGAAAGGCAGCCCCAGCATTTT. Translation: CASSPLPGERQPQHF.

V usage is TRBV19 and J usage is TRBJ1-1; no clear D gene. Germline V gives CDR1 LNHDA, CDR2 SQIVND (reference sequence). The CDR3 spans 13 residues. V lost 5 bases, J lost 1 base, and 8 bases lay in between. In nucleotides, the CDR3 is TGTGCCAGTAGTCTTAATCCGAACACTGAAGCTTTCTTT. This sequence encodes CASSLNPNTEAFF.

The chain links TRBV6-5 to TRBJ2-7; D not certain. CDR3 size: 12 residues. V lost 2 bases, J lost 6 bases, and 8 bases lay in between. Germline CDR1 is MNHEY and CDR2 is SVGAGI. DNA of the CDR3: TGTGCCAGCAGTTACGGCGGTGTCGAGCAGTACTTC. It yields the protein CASSYGGVEQYF.

The chain carries TRBV9 and TRBJ2-5; 10 bases align to TRBD2. CDR1 and CDR2 from the germline V gene are SGDLS and YYNGEE. V lost 2 bases, J lost 2 bases, and 6 bases stayed unmatched. CDR3 length: 16 amino acids. In DNA, the CDR3 is TGTGCCAGCAGCGTCCCTATAGCGGGGGGACAAGAGACCCAGTACTTC. Protein: CASSVPIAGGQETQYF. Looking up the rest from reference TRBV9 and TRBJ2-5 gives the full variable domain: DSGVTQTPKHLITATGQRVTLRCSPRSGDLSVYWYQQSLDQGLQFLIQYYNGEERAKGNILERFSAQQFPDLHSELNLSSLELGDSALYFCASSVPIAGGQETQYFGPGTRLLVL.

This clone was detected once. The chain is built from TRBV28 and TRBJ1-5; D call uncertain. This CDR3 has 13 amino acids. Between the trimmed V and J ends, which lost 8 bases and 7 bases, there was a span of 15 bases. Per the germline V gene, CDR1 is MDHEN and CDR2 is SYDVKM. This chain's CDR3 is CASAGRGSQPQHF. As DNA, the CDR3 is TGTGCCAGCGCCGGGCGGGGTTCCCAGCCCCAGCATTTT.

The chain has TRBV12-1 and TRBJ2-7; the listed D gene, TRBD2, was not tested against the DNA. TRBV12-1 is deemed a pseudogene. The CDR3 spans 13 residues. The CDR3 DNA sequence: TGTGCCAGCAGCTTTAGGCAGGAGGACGAGCAGTACTTC. Protein: CASSFRQEDEQYF.

The chain couples TRBV7-6 to TRBJ2-5, with 12 bases fitting TRBD1. Germline CDR1 and CDR2: SGHVS and FNYEAQ. The CDR3 is made up of 17 amino acids. After removal of 0 bases from V and 7 bases from J, the junction contained 9 bases not matched to a gene. Written as DNA, the CDR3 is TGTGCCAGCAGCTTAGCAAGGAGGGACAGGGGGCGAGGGACCCAGTACTTC. As protein: CASSLARRDRGRGTQYF.

V gene TRBV21-1 combines with J gene TRBJ1-5. TRBV21-1 has pseudogene status. CDR3 length: 17 amino acids. The CDR3 coding sequence is TGTGCCAGCAGGGTGGTCATAGCTACATGGCATCATCAGCCCCAGCATTTT. It specifies CASRVVIATWHHQPQHF.

This clone was recorded once. The CDR3 sequence: CASRGGDYYEQYF. The CDR3 nucleotides read TGTGCCAGCAGAGGGGGGGACTACTACGAGCAGTACTTC. The chain joins TRBV2 to TRBJ2-7; tentatively, D is TRBD2 (7 bases). Germline V gives CDR1 SNHLY, CDR2 FYNNEI. The V and J ends lost 6 bases and 3 bases respectively, with 12 bases between them. The CDR3 consists of 13 residues.

The chain has TRBV6-5 and TRBJ2-7; TRBD2 is a possible D gene (5 bases). The CDR3 contains 14 residues. In germline, CDR1 is MNHEY, CDR2 SVGAGI. With 4 bases removed from V and 5 bases from J, the gap between germline ends came to 15 bases. The CDR3 here is CASSSSGSYNEQYF. The CDR3 DNA follows: TGTGCCAGCAGTTCGTCGGGGTCGTACAACGAGCAGTACTTC.

The gene calls are TRBV7-2 and TRBJ1-5; tentative D call: TRBD1 (5 bases). Per germline, CDR1 SGHTA and CDR2 FQGNSA. V shed 4 bases and J shed 6 bases, with 10 bases lying between them. The CDR3 is 13 amino acids. The CDR3 protein is CASSYRGSQPQHF. In DNA, the CDR3 is TGTGCCAGCAGCTATAGGGGCTCTCAGCCCCAGCATTTT.